The clone carrying this T cell receptor beta chain was recorded only once. Its antigen is not identified. This entry is derived from a study of human thymus T cells. This table comes from immunoSEQ multiplex PCR, and its TCRdb copy is limited to in-frame clones, with some not included. The data hold tens of thousands of clones, with around 95% observed a single time. Study conclusions and caveats: An apparent bias in V and J gene usage was seen in thymic and blood repertoires. Thymic repertoires overlap heavily among unrelated individuals, related research has reported.

V lost 4 bases, J lost 6 bases, and 2 bases stayed unmatched. CDR1 and CDR2 (germline): SGHTA, FQGNSA. CDR3 size: 13 residues. The thymus was resected at corrective cardiac surgery. Having surgery to correct congenital heart defects, healthy Finnish infants acted as the donors. The receptor was isolated from a girl under three years old with a congenital heart defect but otherwise immunologically healthy. V and J are TRBV7-2 and TRBJ1-5, with 8 bases aligning to TRBD1. Sequenced sample: thymus tissue. The CDR3 sequence is CASSSTGAQPQHF. In DNA, the CDR3 is TGTGCCAGCAGCTCGACAGGGGCTCAGCCCCAGCATTTT.